This T cell receptor beta chain was retrieved from a study of T cells expressing NK-cell markers. The CDR3 runs to 13 residues. Germline lookup yields CDR1 SGHKS and CDR2 YYEKEE (reference sequence). 5'RACE template switching with UMIs generated TCR beta cDNA. TCRdb reanalyzed the 5' RACE reads and collapses them to one entry per CDR3 protein, without DNA. The table for this sample gives about 550,000 distinct CDR3 sequences. This receptor was obtained from a man between 18 and 29 years old in good health. The gene calls are TRBV5-5 and TRBJ2-7; TCRdb proposes TRBD2, but this gene call is untestable without DNA. The sequenced sample consisted of blood T cells: a sorted CD56 or NKG2C T cell subset, CD4+ or CD8+ T cells, or bulk PBMC T cells (not recorded which). The CDR3 is CASSPAPDYEQYF.